Below are 5 T cell receptor beta chains sequenced from a single sample in a study of neurological immune-mediated disorders. TCRdb re-analysed the 5' RACE reads in MiXCR, keeping a single row per CDR3 protein. The table records around 20,000 distinct CDR3 sequences, 27% of them present only once. Sequenced input: PBMCs. The source of these receptors is a man aged 50 to 60 with HTLV-1-associated myelopathy (HAM/TSP).

This clonotype is a singleton in its sample. V and J are TRBV10-3 and TRBJ2-3, with 7 bases lining up with TRBD2. The trim removed 2 bases at V and 2 bases at J, leaving 7 bases unmatched. CDR3 length: 16 amino acids. In germline, CDR1 is ENHRY, CDR2 SYGVKD. CDR3 amino acids: CAISEPSSGPTDTQYF. CDR3 DNA sequence: TGTGCCATCAGTGAGCCGTCTAGCGGACCCACAGATACGCAGTATTTT.

This clonotype has only a few counts. The rearrangement joins TRBV20-1 to TRBJ2-1; 7 bases are a match to TRBD1. CDR3 length: 14 amino acids. CDR1 is DFQATT and CDR2 is SNEGSKA in the germline V gene (reference sequence). The V gene end was trimmed by 5 bases and the J gene end by 3 bases; junction bases not matched to a gene: 7. CDR3 sequence (DNA): TGCAGTGCTTCCGGGACAGCCGACTACAATGAGCAGTTCTTC. This gives the protein CSASGTADYNEQFF.

As concerns this clonotype: One base away lies a much larger clone, so this may be a sequencing read error. This chain connects TRBV7-9 to TRBJ2-5; 10 bases are shared with TRBD1. Germline V gives CDR1 SEHNR, CDR2 FQNEAQ (reference sequence). The length of the CDR3 is 16 residues. The DNA for the CDR3 is TGTGACAGCAGCCCTTTTCGCGGGACAGGGGACAAGACCCAGTACTTC. This codes for CDSSPFRGTGDKTQYF.

The chain uses TRBV10-3 and TRBJ2-7; D possibly corresponds to TRBD2 (8 bases). V was pared by 3 bases and J by 0 bases, with 18 bases between. The length of the CDR3 is 17 residues. The germline V gene has CDR1 ENHRY and CDR2 SYGVKD. Here the CDR3 reads CAISDPGGTVSSYEQYF. The CDR3 nucleotides are TGTGCCATCAGTGACCCGGGGGGGACAGTAAGCTCCTACGAGCAGTACTTC.

The chain is built from TRBV4-1 and TRBJ1-4; D might be TRBD1 (6 bases). Per germline, CDR1 MGHRA and CDR2 YSYEKL. Trimming removed 0 bases from V and 11 bases from J, with 13 bases in between. The CDR3 loop spans 14 amino acids. CDR3 protein: CASSQDLRGEKLFF. DNA of the CDR3: TGCGCCAGCAGCCAAGATCTTAGGGGGGAGAAACTGTTTTTT.